The rows below give T cell receptor beta chains drawn from one sample of a study of blood T cell repertoires in COVID-19. Assay: immunoSEQ multiplex PCR; the TCRdb copy retains only in-frame clones and omits some. The repertoire consists of about 310,000 clones, with just under 90% occurring once and the leading ten covering about 9.4%. The specimen was PBMCs or T cells enriched from blood (not recorded which). The receptor source for this set is a woman in her twenties or thirties who had recovered from COVID-19. Each CDR3 is given with its conserved first and last residue. D genes are given only for firm matches. Some rows mark clone size as missing; the rest say once, few, many or name a class of expanded clone.

15 | TRBD1 | TRBJ1-5 | TRBV19 | once | CASSIAQGGGQPQHF | TGTGCCAGTAGTATCGCCCAGGGGGGAGGTCAGCCCCAGCATTTT
16 | TRBD2 | TRBJ2-2 | TRBV9 | - | CASSVAPSGYTGELFF | TGTGCCAGCAGCGTAGCTCCTAGCGGATACACCGGGGAGCTGTTTTTT
13 | TRBD1 | TRBJ1-4 | TRBV30 | - | CAWSGQGQEKLFF | TGTGCCTGGAGCGGACAGGGGCAGGAAAAACTGTTTTTT
16 | - | TRBJ2-3 | TRBV19 | - | CASSIVAIQSTDTQYF | TGTGCCAGTAGTATAGTCGCTATTCAAAGCACAGATACGCAGTATTTT
15 | - | TRBJ2-2 | TRBV15 | once | CATRRGRPNTGELFF | TGTGCCACCAGGCGAGGGAGGCCGAACACCGGGGAGCTGTTTTTT
13 | - | TRBJ1-1 | TRBV2 | - | CASSGEMNTEAFF | TGTGCCAGCAGTGGAGAAATGAACACTGAAGCTTTCTTT
14 | TRBD2 | TRBJ2-3 | TRBV11-1 | - | CASSFGTSGKTQYF | TGTGCCAGCAGTTTCGGTACTAGCGGCAAAACGCAGTATTTT
15 | - | TRBJ1-4 | TRBV19 | few | CASSMYTQSDEKLFF | TGTGCCAGTAGTATGTACACGCAATCTGATGAAAAACTGTTTTTT
14 | - | TRBJ2-7 | TRBV6-2/TRBV6-3 | - | CASSYSSGTTEQYF | TGTGCCAGCAGTTACTCTTCGGGAACGACCGAGCAGTACTTC
13 | - | TRBJ1-1 | TRBV3-1/TRBV3-2 | few | CASSGGADTEAFF | TGTGCCAGCTCGGGAGGGGCGGACACTGAAGCTTTCTTT
13 | - | TRBJ1-2 | TRBV28 | - | CASSLSAFDGYTF | TGTGCCAGCAGTTTGAGCGCCTTTGATGGCTACACCTTC
12 | - | TRBJ2-5 | TRBV21-1 | - | CASSKEGGTQYF | TGTGCCAGCAGCAAAGAAGGGGGGACCCAGTACTTC
19 | TRBD1 | TRBJ1-4 | TRBV19 | - | CASSIFTGTGRAANEKLFF | TGTGCCAGTAGTATCTTTACCGGGACAGGGAGGGCGGCTAATGAAAAACTGTTTTTT
14 | TRBD1 | TRBJ1-2 | TRBV5-1 | - | CASSLRQGDYGYTF | TGCGCCAGCAGCTTAAGACAGGGCGACTATGGCTACACCTTC
15 | - | TRBJ1-1 | TRBV7-2 | - | CASRPVQTAPEEAFF | TGTGCCAGCCGGCCGGTTCAGACAGCCCCCGAGGAAGCTTTCTTT
14 | - | TRBJ1-1 | TRBV28 | - | CASSLQRRDTEAFF | TGTGCCAGCAGTTTACAACGCAGGGACACTGAAGCTTTCTTT
14 | - | TRBJ1-1 | TRBV2 | - | CASSGSPGHNKAFF | TGTGCCAGCAGTGGAAGTCCGGGACACAATAAAGCTTTCTTT
16 | TRBD2 | TRBJ2-5 | TRBV9 | - | CASSEGGTSGGETQYF | TGTGCCAGCAGCGAGGGTGGGACTAGCGGAGGAGAGACCCAGTACTTC
16 | - | TRBJ2-5 | TRBV14 | once | CASSQGQRVFLETQYF | TGTGCCAGCAGCCAAGGACAGCGCGTCTTCCTCGAGACCCAGTACTTC
15 | - | TRBJ1-2 | TRBV13 | - | CASSPLGRRGYGYTF | TGTGCCAGCAGCCCCCTCGGAAGAAGGGGTTATGGCTACACCTTC